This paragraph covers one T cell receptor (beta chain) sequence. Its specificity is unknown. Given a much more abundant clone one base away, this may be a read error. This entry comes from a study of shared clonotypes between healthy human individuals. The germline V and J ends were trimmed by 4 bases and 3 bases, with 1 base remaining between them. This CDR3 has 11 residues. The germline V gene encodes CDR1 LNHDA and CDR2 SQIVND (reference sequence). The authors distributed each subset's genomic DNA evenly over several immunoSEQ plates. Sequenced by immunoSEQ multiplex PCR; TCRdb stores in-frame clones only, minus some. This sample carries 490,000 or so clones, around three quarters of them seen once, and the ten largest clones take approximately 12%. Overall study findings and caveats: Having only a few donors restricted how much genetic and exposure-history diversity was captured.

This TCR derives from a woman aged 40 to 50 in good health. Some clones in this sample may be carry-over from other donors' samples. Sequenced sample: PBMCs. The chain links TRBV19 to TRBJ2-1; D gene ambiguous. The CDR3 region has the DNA TGTGCCAGTAGTAACTACAATGAGCAGTTCTTC. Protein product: CASSNYNEQFF.